This TCR beta chain was sequenced for a study of blood T cell repertoires in COVID-19. Study at large: The study drew acute and convalescent COVID-19 samples from the United States, Italy and Spain. Sample material is recorded as cDNA or gDNA derived from T cells, B-cell-depleted T cells, or PBMCs.

Per the original data handling: By means of reference gene primer amplification, nucleated cell counts were estimated. Clones were read by immunoSEQ multiplex PCR, and TCRdb kept only the in-frame ones, dropping some. That table is the source of V, J and clone size, and D and trimming were worked out from the DNA. The data show 65,000 to 90,000 clones, 85% to 90% seen once. CDR1 is SNHLY and CDR2 is FYNNEI in the germline V gene. V was clipped by 10 bases and J by 3 bases; unmatched bases: 10. This CDR3 is 14 amino acids long. Sequenced sample: peripheral blood. The chain links TRBV2 to TRBJ1-2, with TRBD1 identical over 8 bases. The sequence derives from a woman aged 80 or older in a cohort sampled during active or convalescent COVID-19. For the CDR3, the DNA is TGTGCCATCCTTGACAGGGGTACTTACTATGGCTACACCTTC. It yields the protein CAILDRGTYYGYTF.